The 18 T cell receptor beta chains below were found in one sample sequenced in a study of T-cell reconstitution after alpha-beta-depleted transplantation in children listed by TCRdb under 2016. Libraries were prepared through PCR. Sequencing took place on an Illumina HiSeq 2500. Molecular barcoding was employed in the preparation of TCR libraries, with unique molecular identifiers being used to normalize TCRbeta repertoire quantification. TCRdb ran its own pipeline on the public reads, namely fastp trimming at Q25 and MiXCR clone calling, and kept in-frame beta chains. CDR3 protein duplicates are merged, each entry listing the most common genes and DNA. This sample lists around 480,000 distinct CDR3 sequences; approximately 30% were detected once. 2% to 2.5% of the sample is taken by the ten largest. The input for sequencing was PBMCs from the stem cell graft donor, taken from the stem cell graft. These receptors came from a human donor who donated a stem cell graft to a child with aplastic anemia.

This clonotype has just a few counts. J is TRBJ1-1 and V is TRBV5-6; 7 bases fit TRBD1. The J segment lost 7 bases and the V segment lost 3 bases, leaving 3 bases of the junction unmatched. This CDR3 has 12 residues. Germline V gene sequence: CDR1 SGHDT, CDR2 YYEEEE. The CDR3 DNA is TGTGCCAGCAGCTGGGACAGCTATGAAGCTTTCTTT. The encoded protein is CASSWDSYEAFF. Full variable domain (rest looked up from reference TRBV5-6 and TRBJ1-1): DAGVTQSPTHLIKTRGQQVTLRCSPKSGHDTVSWYQQALGQGPQFIFQYYEEEERQRGNFPDRFSGHQFPNYSSELNVNALLLGDSALYLCASSWDSYEAFFGQGTRLTVV.

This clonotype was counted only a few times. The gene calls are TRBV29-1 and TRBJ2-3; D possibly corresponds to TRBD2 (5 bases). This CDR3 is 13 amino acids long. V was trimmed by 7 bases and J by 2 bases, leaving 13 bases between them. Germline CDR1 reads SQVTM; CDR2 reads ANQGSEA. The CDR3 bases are TGCAGCGCTGGGAGAACTTTCACAGATACGCAGTATTTT. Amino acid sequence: CSAGRTFTDTQYF.

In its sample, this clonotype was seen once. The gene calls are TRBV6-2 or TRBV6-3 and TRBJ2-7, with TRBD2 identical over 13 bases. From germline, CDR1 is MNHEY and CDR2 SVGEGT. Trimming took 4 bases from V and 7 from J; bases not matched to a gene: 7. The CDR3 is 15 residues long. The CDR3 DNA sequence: TGTGCCAGCAGTTGGACTAGCGGGAGTCTAGGAGAGCAGTACTTC. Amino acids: CASSWTSGSLGEQYF.

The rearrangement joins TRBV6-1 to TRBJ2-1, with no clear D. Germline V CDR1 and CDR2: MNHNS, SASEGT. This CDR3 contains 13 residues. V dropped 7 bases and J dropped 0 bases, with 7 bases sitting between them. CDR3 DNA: TGTGCCAGCATGGGCGGCTCCTACAATGAGCAGTTCTTC. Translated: CASMGGSYNEQFF.

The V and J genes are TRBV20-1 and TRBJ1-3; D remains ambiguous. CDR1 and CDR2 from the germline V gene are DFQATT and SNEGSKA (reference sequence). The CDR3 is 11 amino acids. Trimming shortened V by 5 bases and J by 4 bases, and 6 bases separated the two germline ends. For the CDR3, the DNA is TGCAGTGCTTATGTAGGAAACACCATATATTTT. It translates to CSAYVGNTIYF.

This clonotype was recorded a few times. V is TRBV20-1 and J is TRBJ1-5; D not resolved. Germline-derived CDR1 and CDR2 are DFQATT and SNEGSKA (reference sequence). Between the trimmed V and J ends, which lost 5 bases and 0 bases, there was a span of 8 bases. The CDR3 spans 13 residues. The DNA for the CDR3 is TGCAGTGCTGTGACGGTTAGCAATCAGCCCCAGCATTTT. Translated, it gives CSAVTVSNQPQHF.

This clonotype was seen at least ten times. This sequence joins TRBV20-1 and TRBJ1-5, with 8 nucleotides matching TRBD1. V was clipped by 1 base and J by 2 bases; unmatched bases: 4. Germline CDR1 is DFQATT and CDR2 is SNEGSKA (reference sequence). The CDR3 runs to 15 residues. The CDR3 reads CSARGLGQGNQPQHF. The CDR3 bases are TGCAGTGCTAGAGGATTGGGACAGGGCAATCAGCCCCAGCATTTT.

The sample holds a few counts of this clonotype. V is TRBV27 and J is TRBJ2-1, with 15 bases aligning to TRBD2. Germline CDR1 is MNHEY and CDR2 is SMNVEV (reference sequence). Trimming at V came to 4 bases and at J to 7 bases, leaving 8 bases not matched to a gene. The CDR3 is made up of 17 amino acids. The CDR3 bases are TGTGCCAGCAGTTCCGGACTAGCGGGAGGGCCGGGGAATGAGCAGTTCTTC. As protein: CASSSGLAGGPGNEQFF.

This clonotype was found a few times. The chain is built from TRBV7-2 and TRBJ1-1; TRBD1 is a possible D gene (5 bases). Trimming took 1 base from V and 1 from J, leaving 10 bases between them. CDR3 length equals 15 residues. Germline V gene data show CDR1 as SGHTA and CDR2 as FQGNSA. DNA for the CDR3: TGTGCCAGCAGCTTAGTGGGGGTGAGGAACACTGAAGCTTTCTTT. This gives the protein CASSLVGVRNTEAFF.

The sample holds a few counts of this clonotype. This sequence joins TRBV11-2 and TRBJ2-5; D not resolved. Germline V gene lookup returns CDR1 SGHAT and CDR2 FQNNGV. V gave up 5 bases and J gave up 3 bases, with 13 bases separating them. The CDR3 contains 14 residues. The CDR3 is CASSQPGSKETQYF. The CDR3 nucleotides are TGTGCCAGCAGCCAACCGGGTTCCAAAGAGACCCAGTACTTC.

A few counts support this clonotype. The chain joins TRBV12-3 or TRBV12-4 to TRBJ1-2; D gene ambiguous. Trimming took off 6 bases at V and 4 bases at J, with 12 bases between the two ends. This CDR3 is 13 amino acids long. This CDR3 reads CASRQTDTYGYTF. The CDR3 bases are TGTGCCAGCAGACAGACTGATACCTATGGCTACACCTTC.

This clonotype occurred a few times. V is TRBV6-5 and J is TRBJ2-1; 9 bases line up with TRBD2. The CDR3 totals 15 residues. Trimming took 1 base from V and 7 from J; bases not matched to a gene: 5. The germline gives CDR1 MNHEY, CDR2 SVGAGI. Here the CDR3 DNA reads TGTGCCAGCAGTTACTGCGGCGGGAGGGTGAATGAGCAGTTCTTC. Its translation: CASSYCGGRVNEQFF.

For the CDR3, the DNA is TGTGCCAGCAAATGGAGCACAGGCTACGAGCAGTACTTC. Translation: CASKWSTGYEQYF. This chain joins TRBV5-5 and TRBJ2-7; the D gene is possibly TRBD1 (5 bases). CDR3 length equals 13 residues. The V gene lost 6 bases and the J gene lost 3 bases, with 13 bases spanning the gap. CDR1 is SGHKS and CDR2 is YYEKEE in the germline V gene (reference sequence).

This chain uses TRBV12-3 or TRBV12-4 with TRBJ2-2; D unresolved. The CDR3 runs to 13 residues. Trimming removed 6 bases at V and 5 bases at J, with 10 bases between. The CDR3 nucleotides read TGTGCCAGCAGCGGATGGGCGACCGGGGAGCTGTTTTTT. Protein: CASSGWATGELFF.

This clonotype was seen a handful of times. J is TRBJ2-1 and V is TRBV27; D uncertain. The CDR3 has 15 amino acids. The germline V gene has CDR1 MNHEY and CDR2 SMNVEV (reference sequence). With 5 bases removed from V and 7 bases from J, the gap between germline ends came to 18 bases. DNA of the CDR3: TGTGCCAGCAGTCCCCATCTTTGGGTCCAAAATGAGCAGTTCTTC. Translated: CASSPHLWVQNEQFF.

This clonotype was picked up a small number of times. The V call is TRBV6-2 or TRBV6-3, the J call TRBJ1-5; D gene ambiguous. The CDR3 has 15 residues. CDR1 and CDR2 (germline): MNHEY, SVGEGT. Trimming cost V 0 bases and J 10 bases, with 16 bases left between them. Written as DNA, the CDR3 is TGTGCCAGCAGTTACTCGAGGATGTCGAGGGAACCCCAGCATTTT. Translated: CASSYSRMSREPQHF.

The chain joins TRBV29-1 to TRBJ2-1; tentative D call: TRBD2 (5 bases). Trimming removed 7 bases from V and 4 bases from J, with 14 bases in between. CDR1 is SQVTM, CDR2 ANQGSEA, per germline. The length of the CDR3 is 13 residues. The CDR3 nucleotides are TGCAGCGCCTATCCGGGGAAATACAATGAGCAGTTCTTC. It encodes CSAYPGKYNEQFF.

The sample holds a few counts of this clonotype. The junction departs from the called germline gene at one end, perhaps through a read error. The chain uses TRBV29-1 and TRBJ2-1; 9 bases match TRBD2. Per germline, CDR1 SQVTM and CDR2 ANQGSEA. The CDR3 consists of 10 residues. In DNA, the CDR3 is TGCAGCGTTGATAGCGGGAGTAGGGCCTTC. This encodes CSVDSGSRAF.